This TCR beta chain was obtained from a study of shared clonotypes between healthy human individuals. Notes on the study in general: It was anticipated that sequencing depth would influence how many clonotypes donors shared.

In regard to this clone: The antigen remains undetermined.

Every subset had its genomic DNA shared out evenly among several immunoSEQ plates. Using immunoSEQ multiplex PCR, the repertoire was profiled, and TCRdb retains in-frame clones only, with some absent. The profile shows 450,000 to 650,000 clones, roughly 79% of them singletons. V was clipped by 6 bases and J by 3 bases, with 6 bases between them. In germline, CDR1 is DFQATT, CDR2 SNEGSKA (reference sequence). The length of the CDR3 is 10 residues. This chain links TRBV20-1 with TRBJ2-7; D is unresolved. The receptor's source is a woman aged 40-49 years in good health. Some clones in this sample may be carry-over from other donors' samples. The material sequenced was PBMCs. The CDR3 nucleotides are TGCAGTGCGCCGATCTACGAGCAGTACTTC. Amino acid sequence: CSAPIYEQYF.